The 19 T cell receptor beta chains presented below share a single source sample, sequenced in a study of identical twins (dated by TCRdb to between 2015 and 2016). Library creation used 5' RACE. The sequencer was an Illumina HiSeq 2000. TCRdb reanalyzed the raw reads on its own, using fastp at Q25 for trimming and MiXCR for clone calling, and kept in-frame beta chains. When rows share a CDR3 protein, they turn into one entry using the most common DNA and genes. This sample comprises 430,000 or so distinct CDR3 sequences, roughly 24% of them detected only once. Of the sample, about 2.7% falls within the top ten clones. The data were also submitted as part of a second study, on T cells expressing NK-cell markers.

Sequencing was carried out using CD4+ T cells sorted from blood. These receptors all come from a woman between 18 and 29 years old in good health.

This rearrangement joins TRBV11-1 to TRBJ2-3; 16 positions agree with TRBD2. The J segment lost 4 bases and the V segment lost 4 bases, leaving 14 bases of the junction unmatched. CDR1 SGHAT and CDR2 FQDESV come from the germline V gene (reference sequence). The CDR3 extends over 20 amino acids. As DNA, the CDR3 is TGTGCCAGCAGCTGGTACCGGGACGGGACTAGCGGGAGGGCCGCAGATACGCAGTATTTT. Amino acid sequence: CASSWYRDGTSGRAADTQYF.

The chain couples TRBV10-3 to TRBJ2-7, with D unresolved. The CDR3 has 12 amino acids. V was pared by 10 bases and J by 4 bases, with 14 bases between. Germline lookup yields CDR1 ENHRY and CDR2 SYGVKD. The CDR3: CATTQGKYEQYF. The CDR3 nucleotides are TGTGCCACCACTCAAGGGAAATACGAGCAGTACTTC.

CDR3 bases: TGTGCCAGTTCACCACGCGGACCTGCCTACGAGCAGTACTTC. Encoded protein: CASSPRGPAYEQYF. J is TRBJ2-7 and V is TRBV6-2 or TRBV6-3; D remains unclear. CDR1 is MNHEY and CDR2 is SVGEGT in the germline V gene. This CDR3 comprises 14 residues. The germline V and J ends were trimmed by 9 bases and 2 bases, with 17 bases remaining between them.

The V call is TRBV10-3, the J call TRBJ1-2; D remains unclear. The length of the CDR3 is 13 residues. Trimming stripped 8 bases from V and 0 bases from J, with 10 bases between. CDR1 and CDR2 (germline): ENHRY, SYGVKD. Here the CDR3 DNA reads TGTGCCATCCACCCGGGATCTAACTATGGCTACACCTTC. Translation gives CAIHPGSNYGYTF.

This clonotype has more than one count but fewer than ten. This CDR3 reads CASSVVSTEAFF. CDR3 DNA sequence: TGTGCCAGCAGCGTAGTGAGCACTGAAGCTTTCTTT. The chain carries TRBV9 and TRBJ1-1; no clear D gene. CDR1 and CDR2 (germline): SGDLS, YYNGEE. This CDR3 region has 12 residues. Trimming removed 0 bases from V and 4 bases from J, with 4 bases in between.

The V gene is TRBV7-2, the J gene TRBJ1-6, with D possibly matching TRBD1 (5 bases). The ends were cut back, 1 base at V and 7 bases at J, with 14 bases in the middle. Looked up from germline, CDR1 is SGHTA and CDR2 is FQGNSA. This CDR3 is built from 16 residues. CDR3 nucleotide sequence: TGTGCCAGCAGCTTAGGTCAGGGAATGGGAAATTCACCCCTCCACTTT. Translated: CASSLGQGMGNSPLHF.

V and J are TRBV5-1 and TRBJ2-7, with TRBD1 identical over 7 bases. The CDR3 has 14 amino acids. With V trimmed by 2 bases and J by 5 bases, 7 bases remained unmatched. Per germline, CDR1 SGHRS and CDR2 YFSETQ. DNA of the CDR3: TGCGCCAGCAGCTTACAGGGGAATATCGACGAGCAGTACTTC. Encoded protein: CASSLQGNIDEQYF.

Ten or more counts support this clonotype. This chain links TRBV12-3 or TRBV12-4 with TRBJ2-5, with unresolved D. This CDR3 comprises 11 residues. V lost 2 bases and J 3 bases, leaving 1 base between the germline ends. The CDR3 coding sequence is TGTGCCAGCAGTTTAAAAGAGACCCAGTACTTC. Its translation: CASSLKETQYF.

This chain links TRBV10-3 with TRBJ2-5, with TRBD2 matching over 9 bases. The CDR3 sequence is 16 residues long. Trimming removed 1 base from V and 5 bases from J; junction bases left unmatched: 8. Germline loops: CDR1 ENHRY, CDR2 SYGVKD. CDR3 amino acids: CAISELAGAEQETQYF. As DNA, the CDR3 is TGTGCCATCAGTGAGTTAGCGGGAGCGGAACAGGAGACCCAGTACTTC.

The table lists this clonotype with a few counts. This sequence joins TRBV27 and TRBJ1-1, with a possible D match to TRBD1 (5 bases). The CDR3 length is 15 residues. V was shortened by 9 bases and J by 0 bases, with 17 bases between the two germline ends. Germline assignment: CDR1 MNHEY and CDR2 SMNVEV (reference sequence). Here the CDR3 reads CASSKWGTLNTEAFF. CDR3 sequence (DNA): TGTGCCAGTTCAAAATGGGGCACATTGAACACTGAAGCTTTCTTT.

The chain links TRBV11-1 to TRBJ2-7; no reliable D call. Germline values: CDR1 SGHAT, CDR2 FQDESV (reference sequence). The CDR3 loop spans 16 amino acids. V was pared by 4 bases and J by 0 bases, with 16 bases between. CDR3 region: CASSSEQRLSSYEQYF. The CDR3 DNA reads TGTGCCAGCAGCTCCGAGCAGCGCCTCAGCTCCTACGAGCAGTACTTC.

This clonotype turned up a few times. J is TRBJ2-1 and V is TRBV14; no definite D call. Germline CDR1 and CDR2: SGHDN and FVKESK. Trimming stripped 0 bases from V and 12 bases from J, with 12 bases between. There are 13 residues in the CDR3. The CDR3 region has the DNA TGTGCCAGCAGCCAAGATTCCGGTGGTAGGCAGTTCTTC. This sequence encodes CASSQDSGGRQFF.

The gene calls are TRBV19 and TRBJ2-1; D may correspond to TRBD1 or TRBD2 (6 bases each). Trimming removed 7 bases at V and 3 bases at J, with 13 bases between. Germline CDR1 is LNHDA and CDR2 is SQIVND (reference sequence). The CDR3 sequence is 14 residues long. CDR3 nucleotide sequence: TGTGCCAGTAACGCGGGACAACTCTACAATGAGCAGTTCTTC. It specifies CASNAGQLYNEQFF.

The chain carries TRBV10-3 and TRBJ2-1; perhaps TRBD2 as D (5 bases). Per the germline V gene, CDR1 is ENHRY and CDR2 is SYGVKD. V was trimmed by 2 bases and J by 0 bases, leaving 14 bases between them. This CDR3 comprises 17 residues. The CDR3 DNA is TGTGCCATCAGTGAGGTCGAGGGCGGAAGCTCCTACAATGAGCAGTTCTTC. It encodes CAISEVEGGSSYNEQFF.

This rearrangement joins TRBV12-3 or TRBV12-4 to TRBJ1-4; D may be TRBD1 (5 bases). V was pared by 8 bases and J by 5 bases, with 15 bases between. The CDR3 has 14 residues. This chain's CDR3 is CASRPTGGNEKLFF. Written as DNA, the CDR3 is TGTGCCAGCCGCCCGACCGGGGGAAATGAAAAACTGTTTTTT.

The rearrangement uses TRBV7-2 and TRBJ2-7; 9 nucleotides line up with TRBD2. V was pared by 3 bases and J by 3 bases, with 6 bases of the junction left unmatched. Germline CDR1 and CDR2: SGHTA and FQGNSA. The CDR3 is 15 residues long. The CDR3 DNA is TGTGCCAGCAGCTTGAGACTAGCGGTAATCTACGAGCAGTACTTC. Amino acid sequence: CASSLRLAVIYEQYF.

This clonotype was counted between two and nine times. For the CDR3, the DNA is TGCGCCAGCAGCTTGGCAGGTAGTTTTAGAGGAGAGACCCAGTACTTC. Encoded protein: CASSLAGSFRGETQYF. This chain links TRBV5-1 with TRBJ2-5; unclear D gene. Germline assignment: CDR1 SGHRS and CDR2 YFSETQ. V shed 0 bases and J shed 4 bases, with 16 bases lying between them. This CDR3 is built from 16 residues.

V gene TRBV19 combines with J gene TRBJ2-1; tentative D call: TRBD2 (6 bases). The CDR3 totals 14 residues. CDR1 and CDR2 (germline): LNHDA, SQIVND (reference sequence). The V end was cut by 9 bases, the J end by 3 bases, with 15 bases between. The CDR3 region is CARLPGAGYNEQFF. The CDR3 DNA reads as TGTGCCAGGCTCCCGGGAGCCGGCTACAATGAGCAGTTCTTC.

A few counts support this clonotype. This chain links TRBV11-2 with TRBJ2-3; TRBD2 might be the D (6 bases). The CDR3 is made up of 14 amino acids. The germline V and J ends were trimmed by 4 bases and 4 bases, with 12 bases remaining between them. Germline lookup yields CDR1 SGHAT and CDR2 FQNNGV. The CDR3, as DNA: TGTGCCAGCAGCTCCCAGGCGGGATCAGATACGCAGTATTTT. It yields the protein CASSSQAGSDTQYF.